This passage covers 11 T cell receptor beta chains from one sample sequenced in a study of neoadjuvant anti-PD-1 for oral cavity cancer. Assay: immunoSEQ multiplex PCR; the TCRdb copy retains only in-frame clones and omits some. The profile shows 55,000 to 75,000 clones, roughly nine tenths of them singletons. Time point denoted: after neoadjuvant nivolumab, at surgical resection. Sequenced material: PBMCs, taken after nivolumab (anti-PD-1) treatment. These receptors originate from a person between 35 and 79 years old with oral cavity squamous cell carcinoma.

V is TRBV4-1 and J is TRBJ2-7; D is uncertain. CDR3 length: 12 amino acids. Germline CDR1 is MGHRA and CDR2 is YSYEKL. V was pared by 1 base and J by 9 bases, with 10 bases between. This chain's CDR3 is CASSQVTERQYF. CDR3 DNA sequence: TGCGCCAGCAGCCAAGTAACAGAAAGGCAGTACTTC.

The chain carries TRBV9 and TRBJ1-2; D is possibly TRBD1 (5 bases). Germline V lookup: CDR1 SGDLS, CDR2 YYNGEE. The CDR3 consists of 15 residues. V gave up 3 bases and J gave up 4 bases, with 16 bases separating them. CDR3 bases: TGTGCCAGCAGCGGGGTGGGGCTGAGGGTCTATGGCTACACCTTC. It yields the protein CASSGVGLRVYGYTF.

This chain joins TRBV11-2 and TRBJ2-3, with unresolved D. Germline values: CDR1 SGHAT, CDR2 FQNNGV. The V end lost 5 bases, the J end lost 1 base, and 7 bases lay between the germline ends. The CDR3 is 13 amino acids. Here the CDR3 DNA reads TGTGCCAGCAGCCCAAGCCGCACAGATACGCAGTATTTT. This encodes CASSPSRTDTQYF.

V is TRBV28 and J is TRBJ2-4, with 7 nucleotides matching TRBD1. With V trimmed by 6 bases and J by 7 bases, 9 bases remained unmatched. The CDR3 loop spans 14 amino acids. Germline assignment: CDR1 MDHEN and CDR2 SYDVKM. Here the CDR3 DNA reads TGTGCCAGCAGCGCACCGGGACAGTCGAACATTCAGTACTTC. This gives the protein CASSAPGQSNIQYF. Full variable domain (missing parts from reference TRBV28 and TRBJ2-4): DVKVTQSSRYLVKRTGEKVFLECVQDMDHENMFWYRQDPGLGLRLIYFSYDVKMKEKGDIPEGYSVSREKKERFSLILESASTNQTSMYLCASSAPGQSNIQYFGAGTRLSVL.

This chain connects TRBV7-2 to TRBJ1-2; the match to TRBD1 covers 9 bases. Germline values: CDR1 SGHTA, CDR2 FQGNSA. The CDR3 contains 15 residues. With 1 base clipped from V and 5 bases from J, the junction kept 5 bases outside the gene matches. CDR3 sequence: CASSLDRGRGYGYTF. Written as DNA, the CDR3 is TGTGCCAGCAGCTTAGACAGGGGGCGCGGATATGGCTACACCTTC.

The V and J genes are TRBV11-2 and TRBJ2-3; perhaps TRBD2 as D (5 bases). Germline V gene lookup returns CDR1 SGHAT and CDR2 FQNNGV. The CDR3 loop spans 14 amino acids. Trimming removed 1 base at V and 4 bases at J, with 9 bases between. The CDR3 nucleotides are TGTGCCAGCAGCTTAGCGGGATGGGCAGATACGCAGTATTTT. Translating it yields CASSLAGWADTQYF.

This clone was seen only once. Germline is not matched at one junction end, which may reflect a read error. The chain employs TRBV6-5 and TRBJ2-7; possibly TRBD1 or TRBD2 for D (5 bases each). The CDR3 runs to 14 residues. Germline values: CDR1 MNHEY, CDR2 SVGAGI. Written as DNA, the CDR3 is TGTGCCAGCAGTTTCGGGACGCACTCCGACGAGCAGTACTTC. It yields the protein CASSFGTHSDEQYF.

V and J are TRBV6-1 and TRBJ2-2; D assignment may be TRBD1 or TRBD2 (5 bases each). The CDR3 is 16 residues long. In germline, CDR1 is MNHNS, CDR2 SASEGT. Between the trimmed V and J ends, which lost 4 bases and 3 bases, there was a span of 15 bases. The CDR3 protein is CASSARGAAYTGELFF. The CDR3 nucleotides read TGTGCCAGCAGTGCCCGAGGGGCAGCTTACACCGGGGAGCTGTTTTTT.

The rearrangement uses TRBV27 and TRBJ2-3, with D hard to call. The V and J ends lost 6 bases and 3 bases respectively, with 4 bases between them. The CDR3 is 11 amino acids. Germline CDR1 and CDR2: MNHEY and SMNVEV (reference sequence). This chain's CDR3 is CASRPTDTQYF. CDR3 sequence (DNA): TGTGCCAGCAGGCCTACAGATACGCAGTATTTT.

The chain has TRBV29-1 and TRBJ2-6; D not certain. Germline CDR1 is SQVTM and CDR2 is ANQGSEA. V was clipped by 5 bases and J by 2 bases, with 10 bases between them. The CDR3 loop spans 14 amino acids. The DNA for the CDR3 is TGCAGCGTTCTTTCCGGAGCTGGGGCCAACGTCCTGACTTTC. Amino acids: CSVLSGAGANVLTF.

The genes are TRBV7-8 and TRBJ1-2; D gene ambiguous. This CDR3 comprises 14 residues. From germline, CDR1 is SGHVS and CDR2 FQNEAQ. Trimming pared 5 bases from V and 4 bases from J, leaving 14 bases between. The CDR3, as DNA: TGTGCCAGCAGCCCCCAGGAATTAGCCTATGGCTACACCTTC. Translating it yields CASSPQELAYGYTF.